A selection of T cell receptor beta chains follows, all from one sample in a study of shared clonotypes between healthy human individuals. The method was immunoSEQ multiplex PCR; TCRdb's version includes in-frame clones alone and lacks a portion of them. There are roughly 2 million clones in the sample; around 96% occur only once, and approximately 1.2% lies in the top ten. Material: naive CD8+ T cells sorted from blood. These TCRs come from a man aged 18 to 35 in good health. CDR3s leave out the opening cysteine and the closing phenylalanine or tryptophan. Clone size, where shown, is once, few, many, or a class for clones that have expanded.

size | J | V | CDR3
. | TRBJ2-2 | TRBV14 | ASAPRANTGELF
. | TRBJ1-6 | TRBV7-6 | ASSLSGGDSPLH
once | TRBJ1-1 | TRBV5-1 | ASSPGHGNTEAF
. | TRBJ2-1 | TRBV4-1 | ASSQETGSSYNEQF
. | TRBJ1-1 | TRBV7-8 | ASGLRNLAANTEAF
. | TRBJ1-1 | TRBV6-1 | ASSPRTGNTEAF
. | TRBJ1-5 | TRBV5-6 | ASSQQGSNQPQH
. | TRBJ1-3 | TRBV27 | ASSSLGQYSGNTIY
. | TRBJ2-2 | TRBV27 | ASSLKQGYTGELF
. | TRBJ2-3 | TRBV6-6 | ASSYSASTDTQY
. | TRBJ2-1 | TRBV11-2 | ASSLGVTSYRSSYNEQF
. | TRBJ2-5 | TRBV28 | ASSLRGTEETQY
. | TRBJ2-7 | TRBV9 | ASSIGQGATYEQY
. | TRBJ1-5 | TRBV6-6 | ASSYSGGGQPQH
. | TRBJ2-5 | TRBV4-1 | ASSSLGTGETQY
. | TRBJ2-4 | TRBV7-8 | ASTRYGGLAKNIQY
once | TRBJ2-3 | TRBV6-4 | ASSDIGGSTDTQY
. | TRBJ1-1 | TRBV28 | ASSLTGGNTEAF
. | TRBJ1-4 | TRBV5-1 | ASSLTGGPFVSEKLF
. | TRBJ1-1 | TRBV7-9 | ASSLGAGLNTEAF
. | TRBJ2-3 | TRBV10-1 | ASSEGGSVTDTQY
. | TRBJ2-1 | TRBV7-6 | ASSLDPYNEQF
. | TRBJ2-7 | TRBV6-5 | ATAAYTGPYEQY
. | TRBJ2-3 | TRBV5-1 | ASSLWGDTDTQY
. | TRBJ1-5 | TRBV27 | ASRAGQANQPQH
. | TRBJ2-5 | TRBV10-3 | ATGTSETQY
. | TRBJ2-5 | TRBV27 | ASRGAGETQY
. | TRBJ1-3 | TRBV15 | ATSPSSGNTIY
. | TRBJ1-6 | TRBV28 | ASSPVPLGDSPLH